This record covers a single T cell receptor (beta chain). The target antigen is unknown. The data originate from a study of graft-versus-host responses after intestinal transplantation. About the study: Multivisceral, liver-intestinal, or isolated intestinal transplants were received by the recipients. Whole-study findings and limits: Allograft clonal ratios (graft-versus-host to host-versus-graft) were high in patients who had graft-donor T cell macrochimerism. In recipient marrow, GvH clones were found, and some appeared first in ileum or blood.

Germline lookup yields CDR1 MNHEY and CDR2 SMNVEV (reference sequence). The CDR3 has 13 residues. Trimming removed 8 bases at V and 5 bases at J, with 14 bases between. This table comes from immunoSEQ multiplex PCR, and its TCRdb copy is limited to in-frame clones, with some not included. The table lists about 99,000 clones, 85% to 95% of them singletons, with about 0.073% in the top ten. The origin of this receptor is a human donor who was the organ donor for an intestinal transplant. The V call is TRBV27, the J call TRBJ2-3; maybe TRBD1 (5 bases). The sequencing used unstimulated CD8+ T cells sorted from spleen or lymph node cells, collected before transplant. CDR3 amino acids: CASSPLTGDTQYF. CDR3 nucleotide sequence: TGTGCCAGCTCCCCCCTTACAGGAGATACGCAGTATTTT.